This T cell receptor (beta chain) emerged from a study of blood T cell repertoires in COVID-19. Study in general: The United States, Italy and Spain provided the acute and convalescent COVID-19 samples. T cells, B-cell-depleted T cells, or PBMCs provided the cDNA or gDNA that served as material.

This clone showed up just once. Per the original methods: Amplifying reference gene primers gave estimates of nucleated cell counts. The repertoire was sequenced with immunoSEQ multiplex PCR; TCRdb's copy has only in-frame clones and lacks some. D and trimming were read from the DNA, whereas the V and J calls and clone size are those reported in that table. Of under 70,000 clones in the sample, 75% to 95% are singletons; the top ten hold around a sixth. CDR3 length: 14 residues. After removal of 2 bases from V and 3 bases from J, the junction contained 1 base not matched to a gene. Germline V gene sequence: CDR1 LGHDT, CDR2 YNNKEL (reference sequence).

The V and J genes are TRBV3-1 (or the pseudogene TRBV3-2) and TRBJ2-3; 8 bases align to TRBD1. The clonotype originates from a man at least 80 years old with acute or convalescent COVID-19. The sequencing input was peripheral blood. CDR3 in amino acids: CASSQTGGTDTQYF. CDR3 DNA: TGTGCCAGCAGCCAAACAGGGGGGACAGATACGCAGTATTTT.